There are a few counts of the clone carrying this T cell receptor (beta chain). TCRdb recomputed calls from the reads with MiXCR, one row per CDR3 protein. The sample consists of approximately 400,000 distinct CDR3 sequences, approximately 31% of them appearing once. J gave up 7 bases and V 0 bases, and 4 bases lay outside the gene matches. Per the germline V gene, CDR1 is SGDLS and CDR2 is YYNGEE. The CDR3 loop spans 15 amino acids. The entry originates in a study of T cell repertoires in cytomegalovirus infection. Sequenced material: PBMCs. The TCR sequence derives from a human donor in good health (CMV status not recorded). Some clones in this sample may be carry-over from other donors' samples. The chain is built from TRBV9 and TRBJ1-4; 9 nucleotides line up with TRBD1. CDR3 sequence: CASSVDGQGIEKLFF. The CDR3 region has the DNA TGTGCCAGCAGCGTAGACGGACAGGGGATTGAAAAACTGTTTTTT.